This T cell receptor (beta chain) was sequenced in a study of T cell repertoires in cytomegalovirus infection. Whole-study context: Public signatures in TCR beta pointed to CMV infection and matching HLA type. Whole-study results and caveats: Totalled public TCR beta family frequency picked out people who carried CMV plus the relevant HLA.

CDR3 length: 15 residues. V trimming: 5 bases; J trimming: 5 bases; junction bases outside the gene matches: 8. Germline CDR1 is PRHDT and CDR2 is FYEKMQ (reference sequence). Via MiXCR, TCRdb re-called the reads, giving one row per CDR3 protein. The sample contains about 260,000 distinct CDR3 sequences, roughly 15% of which appear only once. A word on this clonotype: Its antigen is still unknown.

The chain uses TRBV13 and TRBJ2-7; 11 nucleotides line up with TRBD2. Sample: PBMCs. This TCR came from a human donor in good health (CMV status not recorded). Some clones in this sample may be carry-over from other donors' samples. The CDR3 loop reads CASSGQLAGDHEQYF. The CDR3 DNA reads as TGTGCCAGCAGCGGACAACTAGCGGGAGACCACGAGCAGTACTTC.